This TCR beta chain is drawn from a study of immune evolution from preneoplasia to lung adenocarcinoma. Germline CDR1 reads MNHEY; CDR2 reads SMNVEV (reference sequence). V was trimmed by 3 bases and J by 5 bases, leaving 16 bases between them. This CDR3 has 15 amino acids. Worth noting for this clone: Its antigen is not known.

Generated by immunoSEQ multiplex PCR, the TCRdb table keeps only in-frame clones and is missing some. This sample has 7,400 or so clones, with 55% to 75% found just once. Regarding the study as a whole: Top clone frequencies peaked in normal lung, apparently declining through invasive adenocarcinoma.

This sequence originates from a donor at least 70 years old with lung adenocarcinoma. Some clones in this sample may be carry-over from other donors' samples. Sequencing input: FFPE lung adenocarcinoma in situ tissue. This rearrangement joins TRBV27 to TRBJ1-1; D possibly corresponds to TRBD1 (5 bases). CDR3 protein: CASSFISGGGTEAFF. The CDR3 region has the DNA TGTGCCAGCAGTTTCATATCCGGGGGTGGGACTGAAGCTTTCTTT.